This T cell receptor beta chain stems from a study of shared clonotypes between healthy human individuals. Data came from immunoSEQ multiplex PCR; TCRdb stores just in-frame clones and leaves some out. Found here are about 820,000 clones, over 90% of them singletons; the top ten hold approximately 25%. The CDR3 is made up of 15 amino acids. V was shortened by 5 bases and J by 0 bases, with 11 bases between the two germline ends. Germline lookup yields CDR1 MDHEN and CDR2 SYDVKM. CD8 cells classed as naive were CD45RO-negative and positively selected for CCR7, excluding terminally differentiated effector memory CD45RA+ cells.

Specimen: naive CD8+ T cells sorted from blood. The clonotype was recovered from a man aged 25 to 40 in good health. The chain combines TRBV28 with TRBJ1-5, with D maybe TRBD1 (5 bases). In DNA, the CDR3 is TGTGCCAGCAGTCGTGGGACGGATAGCAATCAGCCCCAGCATTTT. The encoded protein is CASSRGTDSNQPQHF.